This T cell receptor beta chain was found in a study of Ad26.COV2.S vaccination and SARS-CoV-2 variants. CDR1 is MRHNA, CDR2 SNTAGT, per germline. The CDR3 runs 14 residues. Overall study findings and caveats: Placebo recipients had lower spike-specific TCR breadth than vaccine recipients.

Profiled with immunoSEQ multiplex PCR; TCRdb holds only in-frame clones, not every one. The profile covers roughly 150,000 clones, with 70% to 90% appearing a single time and approximately 5% taken by the ten largest. In regard to this clone: Its specificity is unknown. The junction departs from germline at one end; a sequencing error may be responsible.

Sequencing was performed on peripheral blood, taken after recovery from COVID-19. V and J are TRBV6-4 and TRBJ2-2; D uncertain. The source of this sequence is a human donor who had recovered from COVID-19. The CDR3 sequence: CASSYSTNTGELFF. The CDR3 DNA is TGTGCCAGCAGTTACTCGACGAACACCGGGGAGCTGTTTTTT.